This paragraph covers one T cell receptor beta chain sequence. Its target is not known. The data were obtained in a study of CD8+ T cells in alopecia areata. At the level of the study: Treated patients received oral tofacitinib, 5 to 10 mg twice daily. The tofacitinib course ran for 6 to 18 months and was followed by 6 months off drug.

This CDR3 has 16 amino acids. Trimming pared 1 base from V and 0 bases from J, leaving 10 bases between. CDR1 is MGHRA and CDR2 is YSYEKL in the germline V gene. Sequencing templates came from extracted RNA that was reverse transcribed into cDNA. This table comes from immunoSEQ multiplex PCR, and its TCRdb copy is limited to in-frame clones, with some not included. Here the sample spans about 12,000 clones, roughly 57% being singletons. From alopecia areata patients, lesional scalp punch biopsies and peripheral blood were collected. Study-level findings and limits: Affected scalp, especially in alopecia totalis/universalis, had a higher clonality than normal scalp did. Possibly because of HLA-related factors, TCR sharing was less clear across patients than in mice.

The sample comprised skin. The clonotype was recovered from a human donor with alopecia areata. This rearrangement joins TRBV4-1 to TRBJ2-1; D gene ambiguous. In DNA, the CDR3 is TGCGCCAGCAGCCAAGCAGACTTAATCTCCTACAATGAGCAGTTCTTC. The encoded protein is CASSQADLISYNEQFF.